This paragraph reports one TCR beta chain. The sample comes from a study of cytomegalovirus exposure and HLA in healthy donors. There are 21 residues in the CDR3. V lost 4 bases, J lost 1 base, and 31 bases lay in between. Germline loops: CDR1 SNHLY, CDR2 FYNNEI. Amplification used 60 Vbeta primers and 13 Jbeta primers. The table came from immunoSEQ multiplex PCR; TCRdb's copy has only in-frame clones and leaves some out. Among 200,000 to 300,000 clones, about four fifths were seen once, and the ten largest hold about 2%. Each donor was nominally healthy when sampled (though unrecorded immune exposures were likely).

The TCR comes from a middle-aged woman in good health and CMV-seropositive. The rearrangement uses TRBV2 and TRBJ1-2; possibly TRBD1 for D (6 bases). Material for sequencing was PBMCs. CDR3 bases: TGTGCCAGCAGTGGTAGGGTACAGGGAGACGCTCGACTCTACGTTAACTATGGCTACACCTTC. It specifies CASSGRVQGDARLYVNYGYTF.